The present T cell receptor beta chain was sequenced within a study of T cell responses to AZD1222 COVID-19 vaccine (dated by TCRdb to about 2021). About the full investigation: A total of over 230 trial participants underwent TCR sequencing, of whom 200 to 220 received two doses of AZD1222 and roughly 25 received two doses of the MenACWY control vaccine. Trial participants were enrolled by age into 18-55, 56-69 and 70-plus year subgroups, with roughly 150, 30 and 60 TCR-sequenced participants respectively.

The time point label here, explained by the study, means: about 28 days (+/-7) after the second vaccine dose. AZD1222 recipients given second doses at about 4 weeks or at about 12 weeks were pooled, since spike-specific TCR depth and breadth were not found to differ between the two schedules. Samples from vaccinated people were obtained from the UK trials COV001 and COV002, which included a single-blind randomized controlled phase 2/3 trial of AZD1222 (ChAdOx1 nCoV-19) in healthy adults. For TCRbeta chain sequencing, PBMC samples from trial participants were taken at day 0 and at day 28 after the second dose. The CDR3 regions of human TCRbeta chains were analyzed by immunosequencing. As for the authors' bioinformatics: Repertoire TCRs were matched against a reference library of SARS-CoV-2-specific TCRs generated with the MIRA antigen-specificity platform. Breadth was defined as the fraction of unique TCRs that were SARS-CoV-2-associated. Depth was defined as the fraction of total T cells that were SARS-CoV-2-associated. Each spike-specific TCR was assigned to its reactive spike region and to a CD4 or CD8 class using the MIRA data. Log10-transformed breadth and depth values were compared by one-way ANOVA with Sidak's multiple comparisons tests. The immuneACCESS repertoire file appears here via TCRdb, limited to in-frame rearrangements. These files lack a portion of the clones; in checked studies, under half of the deficit traces to unresolved V genes, and the cause of the others is not known. V and J calls plus clone size are reproduced from that table; the DNA served to infer D and trimming. This sample lists about 26,000 clones; 88% were detected once. About 2.5% of the sample rests with the top ten.

Notes on this clone: There is no known antigen for this receptor. The sample holds no much larger clone one base away, and base qualities are not on file.

Here is what the overall study found, with its caveats: In the small 56-69-year group, the increase in depth fell short of significance, most likely because of low power. Only 5 to 7 AZD1222 recipients were SARS-CoV-2 seropositive at baseline, limiting conclusions about previously exposed vaccinees. Because no day 14 peak-response samples were available, repertoires were characterized only after the peak T cell response. Reportedly, almost half of the unique spike-specific TCRs recognized epitopes lying outside the regions that are mutated in the B.1.351 and B.1.1.7 variants. After two AZD1222 doses, both the breadth and the depth of spike-specific TCRs were significantly higher than at day 0 and than in MenACWY recipients. Participants were mostly white British, with more females than males. The authors suggested clonal diversity may have been underestimated. The vaccine-associated CD4 TCRs covered the entire spike protein, and the dominant responses fell in regions 160-218 and 743-854.

Compared with germline, V lacks 3 bases and J lacks 8 bases; bases without a gene match: 9. Counted from cysteine to phenylalanine, this CDR3 has 16 amino acids. Left in the record is the CDR3 DNA by itself, 48 bases read in frame from the first base. The germline V gene sets CDR1 to MGHRA and CDR2 to YSYEKL. The sequencing here drew on peripheral blood, taken 28 days after the second AZD1222 dose. The chain employs TRBV4-1 and TRBJ1-4; TRBD1 agrees with 10 junctional bases. This receptor was taken from an adult who received the AZD1222 COVID-19 vaccine. The DNA sequence reads TGCGCCAGCAGCCACCGTGGGACAGGGGATCGGGAAAAACTGTTTTTT. Its translation reads: CASSHRGTGDREKLFF.